The following is a T cell receptor beta chain sequence with its context. Germline V gene data show CDR1 as MNHEY and CDR2 as SVGAGI. The CDR3 runs 12 residues. V was pared by 7 bases and J by 9 bases, with 13 bases between. Roughly 0.45 to 1 ug RNA was reverse transcribed with random hexamers. TCRdb used MiXCR to reprocess the immunoSEQ multiplex PCR reads, holding one entry per CDR3 protein. The sample has more than 85,000 distinct CDR3 sequences, about 96% seen once. The data stem from a study of CD8 T cells in Susac syndrome. The receptor's source is a human donor in good health. Sequenced input: CD4+ T cells from PBMCs. This sequence joins TRBV6-5 and TRBJ1-3; D gene unclear. The CDR3 DNA follows: TGTGCCAGCACCGAAGGACGGTCCACCATATATTTT. Translation: CASTEGRSTIYF.